This T cell receptor beta chain appears in the sequencing data of a study of PD-1 blockade in classical Hodgkin lymphoma. Produced via immunoSEQ multiplex PCR; TCRdb's table is partial and in-frame only. The table records 30,000 or so clones, about four fifths of them present only once. Comments on this clone: Its antigen is undetermined.

The time point was: cycle 4 day 1 (C4D1), after less than seven weeks of nivolumab. Every patient had relapsed following autologous stem cell transplantation, and cohorts differed in brentuximab vedotin exposure. Relapsed/refractory classical Hodgkin lymphoma patients had complete, partial or progressive responses. Findings and caveats of the study: A significant rise in TCR diversity by C4D1 was seen for CD4+ but not CD8+ cells. Newly diagnosed patients were reported to exhibit reduced baseline TCR diversity relative to healthy donors.

Germline lookup yields CDR1 KGHSH and CDR2 LQKENI. The CDR3 is 15 residues long. V was trimmed by 2 bases and J by 4 bases, leaving 14 bases between them. The specimen was peripheral blood mononuclear cells (PBMCs), collected before the fourth cycle of nivolumab. The chain uses TRBV18 and TRBJ1-2; D gene ambiguous. The clonotype originates from a human donor with classical Hodgkin lymphoma. The CDR3 region has the DNA TGTGCCAGCTCACCAACGAACGACGTCATCTATGGCTACACCTTC. Amino acid sequence: CASSPTNDVIYGYTF.